The T cell receptor beta chain described here comes from a study of human T cells and chemical hapten exposure. Time point: patch test 2, 6 weeks after DPC sensitization. Treatment: therapeutic diphenylcyclopropenone sensitization with weekly scalp DPC. There are a few counts of this clonotype. Methods used by the authors: TCRs per sample had a median of approximately 88,000 and ranged from about 23,224 to 750,000. MiXCR was run by TCRdb on the RACE reads, yielding one entry per CDR3 protein. None of the V and J calls come from the authors' own analysis; TCRdb made them. The sample lists hundreds of thousands of distinct CDR3 sequences, over 6% occurring once. The specimen was whole blood, collected in connection with sensitization to the hapten diphenylcyclopropenone (DPC). This receptor was identified in a woman younger than 30 with alopecia areata. Some clones in this sample may be carry-over from other donors' samples.

This CDR3 is CASSVSITGTGVDIANTGELFF. The DNA for the CDR3 is TGTGCCAGCAGCGTATCAATAACCGGGACAGGAGTAGATATTGCGAACACCGGGGAGCTGTTTTTT. This chain uses TRBV9 with TRBJ2-2; TRBD1 matches at 8 bases. The V gene end was trimmed by 1 base and the J gene end by 0 bases; junction bases not matched to a gene: 20. The CDR3 spans 22 residues. Per germline, CDR1 SGDLS and CDR2 YYNGEE.